The 3 T cell receptor beta chains in this list originate from one sample, sequenced in a study of T cell responses to AZD1222 COVID-19 vaccine (dated by TCRdb to about 2021). Read against the paper, the sample's time point label means: baseline before first vaccination. The library was built by means of the immunoSEQ multiplex PCR assay. TCRdb limited this immuneACCESS table to in-frame rearrangements with V and J called. A share of clones is missing; checked studies link under half to unresolved V genes, and the rest is unexplained. For this sample the table gives around 130,000 clones, of which 93% were detected only once. Approximately 0.85% of the sample is in the top ten clones. The sequenced sample was peripheral blood, obtained on day 0 of AZD1222 vaccination. The receptors come from an adult in good health.

The chain couples TRBV27 to TRBJ2-7; no definite D call. CDR1 and CDR2 from the germline V gene are MNHEY and SMNVEV (reference sequence). The V end was cut by 2 bases, the J end by 0 bases, with 8 bases between. The CDR3 totals 14 residues. CDR3 amino acids: CASSLGQISYEQYF. The CDR3 DNA reads as TGTGCCAGCAGTTTAGGGCAGATCTCCTACGAGCAGTACTTC.

This chain uses TRBV12-3 or TRBV12-4 with TRBJ1-2; maybe TRBD1 (5 bases). Trimming took off 3 bases at V and 10 bases at J, with 12 bases between the two ends. The CDR3 is 12 residues long. The CDR3 DNA reads TGTGCCAGCAGTTTCGGACATCAAGCCTACACCTTC. Translating gives CASSFGHQAYTF.

This rearrangement joins TRBV6-2 or TRBV6-3 to TRBJ1-2, with TRBD1 matching over 11 bases. The CDR3 is 20 amino acids. V was clipped by 6 bases and J by 2 bases; unmatched bases: 20. Germline assignment: CDR1 MNHEY and CDR2 SVGEGT. CDR3 residues: CASRYPAAVARTGGNYGYTF. DNA for the CDR3: TGTGCCAGCAGATACCCGGCAGCGGTGGCCCGGACAGGGGGCAACTATGGCTACACCTTC.